Listed below are T cell receptor beta chains from one sample, sequenced in a study of T-cell memory formation after mild COVID-19. TCRdb reprocessed the 5' RACE reads with MiXCR, giving one entry per CDR3 protein. The sample yields about 210,000 distinct CDR3 sequences, over 9.5% seen once. Sequencing was done on a sample of PBMCs or a T cell subset sorted from them (not recorded which). The receptors stem from a man aged 18 to 35 who had mild COVID-19 (a few samples of this study predate the infection). Cell type and time point are not known. Each CDR3 is given with its conserved first and last residue. The D gene is left open where the match is weak. The size of a clone is reported for some rows only, either as once, few or many, or as a class for expanded clones.

size: few
D: -
V: TRBV7-2
J: TRBJ1-3
CDR3: CASSKRGGSTIYF
DNA: TGTGCCAGCAGCAAAAGGGGGGGGAGCACCATATATTTT

size: few
D: -
V: TRBV20-1
J: TRBJ1-2
CDR3: CSAAGTSYGYTF
DNA: TGCAGTGCCGCAGGAACTTCCTATGGCTACACCTTC

size: once
D: -
V: TRBV20-1
J: TRBJ1-6
CDR3: CSARDLAQTSYNSPLHF
DNA: TGCAGTGCTAGAGATCTGGCACAGACCTCCTATAATTCACCCCTCCACTTT

size: few
D: TRBD1
V: TRBV5-1
J: TRBJ2-1
CDR3: CASSLMGQGVDEQFF
DNA: TGCGCCAGCAGCTTGATGGGACAGGGAGTCGATGAGCAGTTCTTC

size: few
D: -
V: TRBV12-3/TRBV12-4
J: TRBJ2-7
CDR3: CASSPRYEQYF
DNA: TGTGCCAGCAGTCCAAGATACGAGCAGTACTTC

size: -
D: -
V: TRBV7-2
J: TRBJ1-5
CDR3: CASSLEYNQPQHF
DNA: TGTGCCAGCAGCTTAGAGTACAATCAGCCCCAGCATTTT

size: many
D: -
V: TRBV6-5
J: TRBJ1-6
CDR3: CASRQAYNSPLHF
DNA: TGTGCCAGCAGACAGGCGTATAATTCACCCCTCCACTTT

size: many
D: -
V: TRBV14
J: TRBJ2-1
CDR3: CASSQGDVREQFF
DNA: TGTGCCAGCAGCCAAGGGGACGTACGTGAGCAGTTCTTC

size: -
D: -
V: TRBV25-1
J: TRBJ1-3
CDR3: CASSEYGPSGNTIYF
DNA: TGTGCCAGCAGTGAATATGGTCCCTCTGGAAACACCATATATTTT

size: -
D: -
V: TRBV20-1
J: TRBJ1-2
CDR3: CSASPGYGYTF
DNA: TGCAGTGCTAGTCCGGGGTATGGCTACACCTTC

size: many
D: -
V: TRBV11-2
J: TRBJ2-3
CDR3: CASSSTDTQYF
DNA: TGTGCCAGCAGCTCCACAGATACGCAGTATTTT

size: -
D: TRBD2
V: TRBV6-6
J: TRBJ2-4
CDR3: CASGGEAKNIQYF
DNA: TGTGCCAGTGGGGGGGAAGCCAAAAACATTCAGTACTTC

size: few
D: -
V: TRBV10-3
J: TRBJ1-2
CDR3: CAISQGGFYTF
DNA: TGTGCCATCAGCCAGGGAGGATTCTACACCTTC

size: -
D: TRBD2
V: TRBV5-1
J: TRBJ2-3
CDR3: CASTWGGGTDTQYF
DNA: TGCGCCAGCACCTGGGGGGGAGGCACAGATACGCAGTATTTT

size: -
D: -
V: TRBV6-5
J: TRBJ2-6
CDR3: CASSYWGHSTGANVLTF
DNA: TGTGCCAGCAGTTACTGGGGCCACAGCACTGGGGCCAACGTCCTGACTTTC

size: few
D: -
V: TRBV5-1
J: TRBJ2-6
CDR3: CASSWTATSGANVLTF
DNA: TGCGCCAGCAGCTGGACCGCCACCTCTGGGGCCAACGTCCTGACTTTC

size: -
D: -
V: TRBV2
J: TRBJ1-1
CDR3: CASNYGGEGEAFF
DNA: TGTGCCAGCAATTACGGGGGGGAGGGTGAAGCTTTCTTT

size: few
D: TRBD2
V: TRBV5-1
J: TRBJ2-1
CDR3: CASRLAGAPSYNEQFF
DNA: TGCGCCAGCCGACTAGCGGGGGCCCCCTCCTACAATGAGCAGTTCTTC

size: few
D: -
V: TRBV11-2
J: TRBJ2-1
CDR3: CASSLVRGRNEQFF
DNA: TGTGCCAGCAGCTTAGTTAGGGGCAGGAATGAGCAGTTCTTC

size: many
D: TRBD2
V: TRBV5-1
J: TRBJ2-5
CDR3: CASSSTSGAETQYF
DNA: TGCGCCAGCAGCTCGACTAGCGGTGCGGAGACCCAGTACTTC